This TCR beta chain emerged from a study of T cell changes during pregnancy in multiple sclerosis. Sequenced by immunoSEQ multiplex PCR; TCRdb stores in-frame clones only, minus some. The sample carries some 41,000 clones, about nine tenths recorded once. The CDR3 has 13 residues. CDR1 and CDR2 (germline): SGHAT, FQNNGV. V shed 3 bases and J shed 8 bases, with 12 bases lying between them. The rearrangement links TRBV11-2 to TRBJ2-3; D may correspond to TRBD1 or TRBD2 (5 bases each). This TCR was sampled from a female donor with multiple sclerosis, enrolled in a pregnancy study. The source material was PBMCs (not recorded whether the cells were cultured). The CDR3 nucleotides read TGTGCCAGCAGCTTCCAGAGGGGTTCTACGCAGTATTTT. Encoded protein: CASSFQRGSTQYF.